The 13 T cell receptor beta chains listed next were all sequenced from one sample in a study of cytomegalovirus exposure and HLA in healthy donors. Libraries were prepared by immunoSEQ multiplex PCR; TCRdb keeps only in-frame clonotypes and omits some of them. The table includes 200,000 to 250,000 clones, 87% detected once. Sequenced material: PBMCs. The receptors originated from a man in his late teens or twenties in good health and CMV-seronegative.

The rearrangement joins TRBV27 to TRBJ1-1, with D perhaps TRBD1 (5 bases). From germline, CDR1 is MNHEY and CDR2 SMNVEV (reference sequence). The V gene lost 11 bases and the J gene lost 0 bases, with 19 bases spanning the gap. The CDR3 has 15 residues. The CDR3 coding sequence is TGTGCCGGCCTATGGGGGGGGTTTTTGAACACTGAAGCTTTCTTT. Translation gives CAGLWGGFLNTEAFF.

The rearrangement links TRBV28 to TRBJ2-1; TRBD2 matches at 7 bases. The CDR3 runs to 15 residues. V trimming: 2 bases; J trimming: 3 bases; junction bases outside the gene matches: 4. Germline V CDR1 and CDR2: MDHEN, SYDVKM. The CDR3 protein is CASSLGRGLYNEQFF. DNA for the CDR3: TGTGCCAGCAGTTTAGGGAGGGGCCTCTACAATGAGCAGTTCTTC.

The chain recombines TRBV2 with TRBJ2-5; tentatively, D is TRBD1 (5 bases). This CDR3 has 11 residues. Germline V CDR1 and CDR2: SNHLY, FYNNEI. Trimming took 6 bases from V and 9 from J, leaving 11 bases between them. The CDR3 DNA reads TGTGCCAGCAGGAGGCAGGGTCCCCAGTACTTC. Protein sequence: CASRRQGPQYF.

J is TRBJ2-3 and V is TRBV28; D ambiguous. Germline CDR1 and CDR2: MDHEN and SYDVKM. The ends were cut back, 3 bases at V and 0 bases at J, with 19 bases in the middle. This CDR3 comprises 18 residues. CDR3 loop: CASSLVSLYGGSTDTQYF. The CDR3 DNA reads as TGTGCCAGCAGTTTGGTTAGTTTGTACGGCGGAAGCACAGATACGCAGTATTTT.

This clone was recorded once. CDR3 sequence: CASSFLANYGYTF. The CDR3 DNA is TGCGCCAGCAGCTTTTTAGCTAACTATGGCTACACCTTC. The chain couples TRBV5-1 to TRBJ1-2; no firm D call. Germline lookup yields CDR1 SGHRS and CDR2 YFSETQ. V lost 2 bases, J lost 0 bases, and 5 bases lay in between. The CDR3 extends over 13 amino acids. The whole variable domain, remainder taken from reference TRBV5-1 and TRBJ1-2, is KAGVTQTPRYLIKTRGQQVTLSCSPISGHRSVSWYQQTPGQGLQFLFEYFSETQRNKGNFPGRFSGRQFSNSRSEMNVSTLELGDSALYLCASSFLANYGYTFGSGTRLTVV.

This chain links TRBV5-3 with TRBJ1-5; the match to TRBD1 covers 10 bases. TRBV5-3 is classed as an ORF, of uncertain function. The J segment lost 5 bases and the V segment lost 4 bases, leaving 0 bases of the junction unmatched. The CDR3 extends over 13 amino acids. Here the CDR3 reads CARSGQGDQPQHF. Written as DNA, the CDR3 is TGTGCCAGAAGCGGACAGGGGGATCAGCCCCAGCATTTT.

The chain carries TRBV28 and TRBJ2-7; 12 positions match TRBD2. Germline-derived CDR1 and CDR2 are MDHEN and SYDVKM. This CDR3 is built from 12 residues. Trimming took 5 bases from V and 10 from J; bases not matched to a gene: 3. For the CDR3, the DNA is TGTGCCAGCAGTGGACTAGCGGGGACACAGTACTTC. It translates to CASSGLAGTQYF.

The V and J genes are TRBV7-9 and TRBJ2-7; a weak D match, TRBD1 (5 bases). The V and J ends lost 10 bases and 7 bases respectively, with 17 bases between them. Looked up from germline, CDR1 is SEHNR and CDR2 is FQNEAQ (reference sequence). CDR3 length: 12 residues. CDR3 protein: CATLSDIQEQYF. In DNA, the CDR3 is TGTGCCACCCTATCGGACATCCAGGAGCAGTACTTC. Combining the CDR3 with reference TRBV7-9 and TRBJ2-7 gives the whole variable domain DTGVSQNPRHKITKRGQNVTFRCDPISEHNRLYWYRQTLGQGPEFLTYFQNEAQLEKSRLLSDRFSAERPKGSFSTLEIQRTEQGDSAMYLCATLSDIQEQYFGPGTRLTVT.

The table lists this clone with a count of one. The chain combines TRBV5-1 with TRBJ2-7; TRBD2 might be the D (7 bases). CDR3 length: 14 residues. V was trimmed by 4 bases and J by 6 bases, leaving 17 bases between them. CDR1 and CDR2 (germline): SGHRS, YFSETQ. In DNA form, the CDR3 reads TGCGCCAGCAGCAGGGGTGCAGGGGAGGGCGAGCAGTACTTC. It specifies CASSRGAGEGEQYF.

This chain joins TRBV7-2 and TRBJ2-3; 10 bases are shared with TRBD2. The trim removed 1 base at V and 2 bases at J, leaving 12 bases unmatched. Germline V CDR1 and CDR2: SGHTA, FQGNSA. The CDR3 is 19 amino acids. DNA of the CDR3: TGTGCCAGCAGCTTAGGGGCGGCTAGCGGGAGTCTATTCACAGATACGCAGTATTTT. The encoded protein is CASSLGAASGSLFTDTQYF.

The chain recombines TRBV28 with TRBJ1-6, with D perhaps TRBD1 (5 bases). Germline V lookup: CDR1 MDHEN, CDR2 SYDVKM. The CDR3 runs to 15 residues. The V and J ends lost 3 bases and 10 bases respectively, with 16 bases between them. CDR3 residues: CASSFVGREESPLHF. The CDR3 DNA follows: TGTGCCAGCAGTTTCGTAGGCAGGGAGGAGTCACCCCTCCACTTT. The complete variable domain, with remaining parts taken from reference TRBV28 and TRBJ1-6, reads DVKVTQSSRYLVKRTGEKVFLECVQDMDHENMFWYRQDPGLGLRLIYFSYDVKMKEKGDIPEGYSVSREKKERFSLILESASTNQTSMYLCASSFVGREESPLHFGNGTRLTVT.

The V and J genes are TRBV28 and TRBJ2-3, with D possibly matching TRBD2 (6 bases). The germline CDR1 and CDR2 sequences are MDHEN and SYDVKM. V was clipped by 6 bases and J by 4 bases, with 11 bases between them. The CDR3 runs to 13 residues. The CDR3 spells CASRSGPPDTQYF. The CDR3 DNA is TGTGCCAGCAGGAGCGGGCCCCCAGATACGCAGTATTTT. Looking up the rest from reference TRBV28 and TRBJ2-3 gives the full variable domain: DVKVTQSSRYLVKRTGEKVFLECVQDMDHENMFWYRQDPGLGLRLIYFSYDVKMKEKGDIPEGYSVSREKKERFSLILESASTNQTSMYLCASRSGPPDTQYFGPGTRLTVL.

This clone appeared once. The CDR3 nucleotides are TGTGCCAGCAGCCACGACAGGAATTCACCCCTCCACTTT. As protein: CASSHDRNSPLHF. The genes are TRBV5-6 and TRBJ1-6; D might be TRBD1 (6 bases). Germline lookup yields CDR1 SGHDT and CDR2 YYEEEE. This CDR3 has 13 residues. V was cut by 4 bases and J by 7 bases, with 9 bases left in between. Based on the CDR3 plus reference TRBV5-6 and TRBJ1-6, the full variable domain is DAGVTQSPTHLIKTRGQQVTLRCSPKSGHDTVSWYQQALGQGPQFIFQYYEEEERQRGNFPDRFSGHQFPNYSSELNVNALLLGDSALYLCASSHDRNSPLHFGNGTRLTVT.